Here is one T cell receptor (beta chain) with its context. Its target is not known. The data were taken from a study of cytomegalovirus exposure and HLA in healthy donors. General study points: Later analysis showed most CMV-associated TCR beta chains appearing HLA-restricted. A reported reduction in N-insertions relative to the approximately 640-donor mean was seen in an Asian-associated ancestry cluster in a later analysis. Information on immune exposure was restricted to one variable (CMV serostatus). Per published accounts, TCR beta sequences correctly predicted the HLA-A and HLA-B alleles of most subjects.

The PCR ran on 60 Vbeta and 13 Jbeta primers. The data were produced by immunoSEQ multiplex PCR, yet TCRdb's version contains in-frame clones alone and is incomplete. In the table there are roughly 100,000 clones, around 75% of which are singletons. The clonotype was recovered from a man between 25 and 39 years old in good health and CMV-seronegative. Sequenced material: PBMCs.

CDR3 region: CASSQSALAAANTEAFF. CDR3 coding DNA: TGTGCCAGCTCACAATCGGCCCTGGCGGCGGCTAACACTGAAGCTTTCTTT. The V gene is TRBV18, the J gene TRBJ1-1; D not certain. Per the germline V gene, CDR1 is KGHSH and CDR2 is LQKENI. The CDR3 totals 17 residues. V lost 4 bases to trimming and J lost 2 bases, with 20 bases between them.